What follows are 12 T cell receptor beta chains derived from one specimen sequenced in a study of breast tumors, draining lymph nodes, adjacent tissues. Breast cancer patients provided tissue from their axillary draining lymph nodes. TCRdb re-called the multiplex PCR reads with MiXCR, one entry per CDR3 protein. The sample holds 120,000 to 150,000 distinct CDR3 sequences, 30% to 35% seen once. The specimen sequenced was axillary lymph node tissue. The receptors derive from a female donor with breast cancer. Some clones in this sample may be carry-over from other donors' samples.

This rearrangement joins TRBV5-8 to TRBJ1-6; D uncertain. Trimming removed 3 bases from V and 7 bases from J, with 11 bases in between. The CDR3 totals 14 residues. Germline V lookup: CDR1 SGHTS, CDR2 YDEGEE. The CDR3 DNA follows: TGTGCCAGCAGCTGGAGAGGAGCAAATTCACCCCTCCACTTT. It encodes CASSWRGANSPLHF.

This clonotype was picked up many times. The chain uses TRBV7-6 and TRBJ2-3; D is possibly TRBD1 (5 bases). Germline lookup yields CDR1 SGHVS and CDR2 FNYEAQ. The CDR3 spans 14 residues. Trimming shortened V by 1 base and J by 4 bases, and 9 bases separated the two germline ends. The CDR3 nucleotides read TGTGCCAGCAGCTTAGTTGAAGGGGCAGATACGCAGTATTTT. It encodes CASSLVEGADTQYF.

The chain employs TRBV4-1 and TRBJ2-5, with D uncertain. Germline CDR1 reads MGHRA; CDR2 reads YSYEKL. The germline V and J ends were trimmed by 4 bases and 5 bases, with 17 bases remaining between them. This CDR3 spans 15 amino acids. In nucleotides, the CDR3 is TGCGCCAGCAGCCGAAACACGGCGGTCGGCGAGACCCAGTACTTC. It encodes CASSRNTAVGETQYF.

At least ten counts were recorded for this clonotype. This chain links TRBV10-3 with TRBJ2-5; the D call may be TRBD1 or TRBD2 (5 bases each). This CDR3 contains 15 residues. Germline V lookup: CDR1 ENHRY, CDR2 SYGVKD. Trimming removed 3 bases at V and 2 bases at J, with 13 bases between. The CDR3 nucleotides are TGTGCCATCAGTGAAGGGGAGCTCCAGCAAGAGACCCAGTACTTC. This codes for CAISEGELQQETQYF.

The chain combines TRBV7-9 with TRBJ1-1; D not certain. With 5 bases removed from V and 2 bases from J, the gap between germline ends came to 15 bases. Germline V gene data show CDR1 as SEHNR and CDR2 as FQNEAQ (reference sequence). The CDR3 is made up of 15 amino acids. The CDR3 here is CASSPGRGANTEAFF. CDR3 nucleotide sequence: TGTGCCAGCAGCCCCGGACGCGGAGCCAACACTGAAGCTTTCTTT.

Of note for this clonotype: Given the absence of the conserved phenylalanine or tryptophan at the CDR3 end, a read error is likely. The V and J genes are TRBV7-2 and TRBJ2-5; possibly TRBD1 for D (6 bases). This CDR3 is built from 14 residues. The V gene lost 6 bases and the J gene lost 0 bases, with 11 bases spanning the gap. Germline CDR1 is SGHTA and CDR2 is FQGNSA. The CDR3 region has the DNA TGTGCCAGCAGTCTGGACAGATACCAAGAGACCCAGTACCTC. Translation gives CASSLDRYQETQYL.

The chain links TRBV9 to TRBJ1-4; D possibly corresponds to TRBD1 (5 bases). This CDR3 has 15 residues. Germline lookup yields CDR1 SGDLS and CDR2 YYNGEE. V lost 0 bases and J lost 8, with 14 bases in between. CDR3 nucleotide sequence: TGTGCCAGCAGCGTAGATGGGGGATTTGAAGAAAAACTGTTTTTT. Translated: CASSVDGGFEEKLFF.

In its sample, this clonotype was seen a few times. A clone one base away is much larger, so this may be a read error. This chain connects TRBV19 to TRBJ2-3; TRBD2 aligns across 11 bases. The CDR3 consists of 18 residues. Trimming at V came to 8 bases and at J to 1 base, leaving 14 bases not matched to a gene. Germline lookup yields CDR1 LNHDA and CDR2 SQIVND (reference sequence). This CDR3 is CASEPVAGGSRRTDTQYF. CDR3 coding DNA: TGTGCCAGTGAGCCTGTAGCGGGGGGGTCCCGTCGCACAGATACGCAGTATTTT.

The chain employs TRBV9 and TRBJ2-2; 7 positions match TRBD1. The CDR3 is 17 residues long. V trimming: 4 bases; J trimming: 4 bases; junction bases outside the gene matches: 13. Germline CDR1 SGDLS, CDR2 YYNGEE. The CDR3 region has the DNA TGTGCCAGCAGCCCACAGACCCGGACAGGCCTCACCGGGGAGCTGTTTTTT. This encodes CASSPQTRTGLTGELFF.

Concerning this clonotype itself: No conserved phenylalanine or tryptophan ends this CDR3, so it is likely a read error. This chain uses TRBV11-3 with TRBJ2-1; 12 positions agree with TRBD2. CDR1 and CDR2 from the germline V gene are SGHNT and YENEEA. V trimming: 1 base; J trimming: 4 bases; junction bases outside the gene matches: 8. The CDR3 extends over 18 amino acids. The CDR3 region is CASSLGLAGGPGYNEQFV. The CDR3 DNA sequence: TGTGCCAGCAGCTTAGGGCTAGCGGGGGGGCCGGGTTACAATGAGCAGTTCGTC.

The table lists this clonotype with a few counts. A much larger clonotype is one base distant, so this may be a read error. The CDR3 ends on some other residue instead of the conserved phenylalanine or tryptophan, so this is likely a read error. The chain is built from TRBV9 and TRBJ1-6, with D possibly being TRBD1 (5 bases). The V end was cut by 0 bases, the J end by 7 bases, with 11 bases between. CDR3 size: 15 residues. Germline CDR1 SGDLS, CDR2 YYNGEE. CDR3 bases: TGTGCCAGCAGCGTAGGGGGGGGACGGAATTCACCCCTCCACCTT. This sequence encodes CASSVGGGRNSPLHL.

The chain couples TRBV28 to TRBJ1-1; no reliable D call. CDR3 length equals 14 residues. Trimming took 3 bases from V and 1 from J, leaving 9 bases between them. Germline CDR1 is MDHEN and CDR2 is SYDVKM. The CDR3 DNA follows: TGTGCCAGCAGTTTGGTCAGGAAGAACACTGAAGCTTTCTTT. It specifies CASSLVRKNTEAFF.